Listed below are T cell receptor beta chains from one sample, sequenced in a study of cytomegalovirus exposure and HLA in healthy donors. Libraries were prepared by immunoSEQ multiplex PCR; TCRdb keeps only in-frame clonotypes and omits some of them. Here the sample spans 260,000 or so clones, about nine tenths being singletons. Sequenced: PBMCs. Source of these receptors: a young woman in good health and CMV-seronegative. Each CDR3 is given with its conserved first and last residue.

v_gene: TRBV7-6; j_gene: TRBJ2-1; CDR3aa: CASSLGDYEQFF
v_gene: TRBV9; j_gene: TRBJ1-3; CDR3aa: CASSAPTGGAGNTIYF
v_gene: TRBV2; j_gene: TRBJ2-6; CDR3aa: CASSDGPTGANVLTF
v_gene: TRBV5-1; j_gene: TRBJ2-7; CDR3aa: CASSFGTGGTGNEQYF
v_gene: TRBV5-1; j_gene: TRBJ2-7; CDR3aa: CASSLIGREYEQYF
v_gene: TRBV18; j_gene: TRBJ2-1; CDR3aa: CASSRDSSYNEQFF
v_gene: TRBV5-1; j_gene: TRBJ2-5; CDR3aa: CASSLASAGGETQYF
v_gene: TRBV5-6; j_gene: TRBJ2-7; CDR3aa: CASSPGGSYEQYF
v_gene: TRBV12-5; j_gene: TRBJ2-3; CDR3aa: CASVRGRTDTQYF
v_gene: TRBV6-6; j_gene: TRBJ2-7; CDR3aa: CASRSDGRGEQYF
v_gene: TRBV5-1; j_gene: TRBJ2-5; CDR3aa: CASSLNSGSRLETQYF
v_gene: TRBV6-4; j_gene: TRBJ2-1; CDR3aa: CASSASTSQGQFF
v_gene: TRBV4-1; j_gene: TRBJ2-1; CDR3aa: CASSQDRGLAGEWDEQFF
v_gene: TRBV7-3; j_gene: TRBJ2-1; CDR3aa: CASSPGLAGLNEQFF
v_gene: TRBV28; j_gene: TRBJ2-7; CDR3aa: CASGIIAYEQYF
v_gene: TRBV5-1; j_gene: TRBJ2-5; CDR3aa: CASSLYGGRETQYF
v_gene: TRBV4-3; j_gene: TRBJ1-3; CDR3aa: CASSPDFSGNTIYF
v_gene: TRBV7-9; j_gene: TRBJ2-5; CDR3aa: CASSSRDKGETQYF
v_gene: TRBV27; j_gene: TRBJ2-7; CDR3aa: CASSRRGQFYEQYF
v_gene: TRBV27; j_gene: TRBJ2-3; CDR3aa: CASASGSGTDTQYF
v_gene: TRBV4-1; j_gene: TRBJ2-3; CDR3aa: CASSQDPISGISTDTQYF
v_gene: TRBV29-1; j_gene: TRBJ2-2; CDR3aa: CSPVGVARNTGELFF
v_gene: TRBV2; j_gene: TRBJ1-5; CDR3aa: CASSGQGASNQPQHF
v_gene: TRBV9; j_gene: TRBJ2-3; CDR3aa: CASSATGGRASDTQYF
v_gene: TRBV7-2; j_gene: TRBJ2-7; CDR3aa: CASSPTITSGRVNEQYF
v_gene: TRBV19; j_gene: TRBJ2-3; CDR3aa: CASTLESTDTQYF
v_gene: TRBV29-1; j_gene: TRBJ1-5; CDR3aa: CSVLQGRGNQPQHF
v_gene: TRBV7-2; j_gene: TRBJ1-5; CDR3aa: CASSWGEGQPQHF
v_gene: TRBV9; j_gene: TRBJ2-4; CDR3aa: CASSVDSRNIQYF
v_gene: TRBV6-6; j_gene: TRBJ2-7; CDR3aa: CASRGTQSSYEQYF
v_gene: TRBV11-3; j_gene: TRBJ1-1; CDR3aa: CASSWTATTEAFF
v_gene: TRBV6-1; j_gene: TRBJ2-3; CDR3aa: CASRKRGWDTQYF
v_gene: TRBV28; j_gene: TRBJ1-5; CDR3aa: CASSPTGRSNQPQHF
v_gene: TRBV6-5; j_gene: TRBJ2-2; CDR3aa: CASSYNTNSGELFF
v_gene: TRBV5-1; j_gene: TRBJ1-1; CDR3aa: CASSLTGIKDTEAFF
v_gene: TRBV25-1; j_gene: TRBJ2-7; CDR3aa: CASSAPSTNINSYEQYF
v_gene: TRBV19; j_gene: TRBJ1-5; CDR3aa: CAVGKSNQPQHF
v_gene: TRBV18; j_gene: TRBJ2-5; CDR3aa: CASSPGQQETQYF
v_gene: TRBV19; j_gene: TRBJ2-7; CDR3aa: CASSIAGRETHEQYF